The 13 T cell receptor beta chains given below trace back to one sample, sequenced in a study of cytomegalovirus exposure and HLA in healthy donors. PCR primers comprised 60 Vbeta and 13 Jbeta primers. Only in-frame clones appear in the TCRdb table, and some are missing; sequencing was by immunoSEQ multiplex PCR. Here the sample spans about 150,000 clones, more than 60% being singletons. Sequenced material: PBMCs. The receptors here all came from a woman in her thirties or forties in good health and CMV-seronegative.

In nucleotides, the CDR3 is TGTGCCAGTTTATGGGCCGACGGTTTCCCGTATGGCTACACCTTC. This gives the protein CASLWADGFPYGYTF. V gene TRBV19 combines with J gene TRBJ1-2, with D uncertain. Germline V gene sequence: CDR1 LNHDA, CDR2 SQIVND (reference sequence). V was trimmed by 8 bases and J by 5 bases, leaving 21 bases between them. The CDR3 consists of 15 residues. Complete variable domain (other parts from reference TRBV19 and TRBJ1-2): DGGITQSPKYLFRKEGQNVTLSCEQNLNHDAMYWYRQDPGQGLRLIYYSQIVNDFQKGDIAEGYSVSREKKESFPLTVTSAQKNPTAFYLCASLWADGFPYGYTFGSGTRLTVV.

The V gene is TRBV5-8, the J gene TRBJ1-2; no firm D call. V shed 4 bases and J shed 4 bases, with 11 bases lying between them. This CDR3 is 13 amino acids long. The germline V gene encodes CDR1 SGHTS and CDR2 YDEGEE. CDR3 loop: CASSPGAPYGYTF. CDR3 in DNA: TGTGCCAGCAGCCCAGGCGCACCCTATGGCTACACCTTC. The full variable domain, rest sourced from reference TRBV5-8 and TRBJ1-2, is EAGVTQSPTHLIKTRGQQATLRCSPISGHTSVYWYQQALGLGLQFLLWYDEGEERNRGNFPPRFSGRQFPNYSSELNVNALELEDSALYLCASSPGAPYGYTFGSGTRLTVV.

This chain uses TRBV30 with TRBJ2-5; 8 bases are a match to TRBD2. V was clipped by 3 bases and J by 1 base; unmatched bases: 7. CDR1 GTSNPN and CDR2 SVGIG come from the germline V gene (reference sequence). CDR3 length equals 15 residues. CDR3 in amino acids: CAWSSSSGVQETQYF. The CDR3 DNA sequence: TGTGCCTGGAGCAGCAGTAGCGGGGTCCAAGAGACCCAGTACTTC. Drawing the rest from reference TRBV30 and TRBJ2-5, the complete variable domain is SQTIHQWPATLVQPVGSPLSLECTVEGTSNPNLYWYRQAAGRGLQLLFYSVGIGQISSEVPQNLSASRPQDRQFILSSKKLLLSDSGFYLCAWSSSSGVQETQYFGPGTRLLVL.

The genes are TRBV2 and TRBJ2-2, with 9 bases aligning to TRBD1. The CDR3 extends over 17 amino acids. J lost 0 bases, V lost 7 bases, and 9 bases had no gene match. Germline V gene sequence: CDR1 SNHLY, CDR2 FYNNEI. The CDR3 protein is CASMIGGQGTNTGELFF. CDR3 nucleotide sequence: TGTGCCAGCATGATTGGGGGACAGGGCACGAACACCGGGGAGCTGTTTTTT.

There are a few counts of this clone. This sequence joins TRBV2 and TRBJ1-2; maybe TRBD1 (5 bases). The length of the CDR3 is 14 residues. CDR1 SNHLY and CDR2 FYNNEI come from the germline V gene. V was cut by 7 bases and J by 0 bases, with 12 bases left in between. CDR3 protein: CASTRGGSNYGYTF. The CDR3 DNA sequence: TGTGCCAGCACGCGGGGGGGATCTAACTATGGCTACACCTTC.

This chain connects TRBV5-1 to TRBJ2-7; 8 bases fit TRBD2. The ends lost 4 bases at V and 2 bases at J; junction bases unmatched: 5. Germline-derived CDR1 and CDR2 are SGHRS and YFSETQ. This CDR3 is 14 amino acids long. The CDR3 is CASSRGLEAYEQYF. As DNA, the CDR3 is TGCGCCAGCAGCCGGGGACTAGAGGCCTACGAGCAGTACTTC.

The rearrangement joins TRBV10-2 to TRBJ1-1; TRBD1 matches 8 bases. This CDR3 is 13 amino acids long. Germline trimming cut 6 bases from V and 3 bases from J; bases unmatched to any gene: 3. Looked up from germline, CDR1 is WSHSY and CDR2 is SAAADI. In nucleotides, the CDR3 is TGCGCCAGCAGGAAACAGGGGGACACTGAAGCTTTCTTT. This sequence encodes CASRKQGDTEAFF.

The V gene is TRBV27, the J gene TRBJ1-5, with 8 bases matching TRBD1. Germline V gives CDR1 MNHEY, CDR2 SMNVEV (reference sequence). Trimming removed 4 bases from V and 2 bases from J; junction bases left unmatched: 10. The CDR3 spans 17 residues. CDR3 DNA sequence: TGTGCCAGCAGTTCCGACAGGGGAATGATGGGCAATCAGCCCCAGCATTTT. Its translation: CASSSDRGMMGNQPQHF.

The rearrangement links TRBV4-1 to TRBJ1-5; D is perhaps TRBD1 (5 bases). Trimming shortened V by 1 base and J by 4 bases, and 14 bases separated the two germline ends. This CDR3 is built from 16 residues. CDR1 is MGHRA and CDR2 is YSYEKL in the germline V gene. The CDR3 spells CASSQGGRVGNQPQHF. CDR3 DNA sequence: TGCGCCAGCAGCCAAGGGGGCCGGGTCGGTAATCAGCCCCAGCATTTT.

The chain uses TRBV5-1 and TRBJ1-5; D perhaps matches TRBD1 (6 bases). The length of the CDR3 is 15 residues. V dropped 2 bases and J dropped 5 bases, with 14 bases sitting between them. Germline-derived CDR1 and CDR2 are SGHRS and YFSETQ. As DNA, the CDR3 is TGCGCCAGCAGCTTCACAGGGTGGCCCTATCAGCCCCAGCATTTT. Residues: CASSFTGWPYQPQHF.

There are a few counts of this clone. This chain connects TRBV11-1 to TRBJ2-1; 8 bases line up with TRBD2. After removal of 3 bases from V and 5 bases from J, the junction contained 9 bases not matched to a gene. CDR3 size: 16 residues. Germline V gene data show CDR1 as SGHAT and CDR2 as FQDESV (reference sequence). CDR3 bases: TGTGCCAGCAGCTTTAGCGCCGGGACTAGTCACAATGAGCAGTTCTTC. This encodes CASSFSAGTSHNEQFF. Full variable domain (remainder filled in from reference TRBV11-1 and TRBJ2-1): EAEVAQSPRYKITEKSQAVAFWCDPISGHATLYWYRQILGQGPELLVQFQDESVVDDSQLPKDRFSAERLKGVDSTLKIQPAELGDSAMYLCASSFSAGTSHNEQFFGPGTRLTVL.

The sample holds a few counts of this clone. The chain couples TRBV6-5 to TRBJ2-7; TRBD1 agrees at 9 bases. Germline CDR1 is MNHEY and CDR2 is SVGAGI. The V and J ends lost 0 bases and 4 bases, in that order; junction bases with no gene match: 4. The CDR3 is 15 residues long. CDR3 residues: CASSYSTGQGYEQYF. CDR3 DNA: TGTGCCAGCAGTTACTCGACTGGACAGGGGTACGAGCAGTACTTC.

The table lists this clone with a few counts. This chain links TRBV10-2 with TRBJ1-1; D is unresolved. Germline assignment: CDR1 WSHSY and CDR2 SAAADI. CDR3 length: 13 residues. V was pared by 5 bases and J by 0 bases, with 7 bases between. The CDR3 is CASSSDMNTEAFF. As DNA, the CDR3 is TGCGCCAGCAGTTCAGACATGAACACTGAAGCTTTCTTT.